The clone carrying this T cell receptor beta chain was observed once. This sample is drawn from a study of T cells in Graves' hyperthyroidism and ophthalmopathy. V dropped 4 bases and J dropped 4; count of bases not matched to a gene: 6. The CDR3 spans 15 residues. CDR1 and CDR2 (germline): SEHNR, FQNEAQ (reference sequence). Amplification of TCR beta CDR3 regions was performed using RNA transcripts as template. Carried out on the TCR CDR3, a first-round RT-PCR used the HTBI primer set. Via MiXCR, TCRdb re-called the multiplex PCR reads, giving one row per CDR3 protein. The sample consists of 750,000 to 900,000 distinct CDR3 sequences, roughly 40% of them appearing once. Clinical symptoms, serum thyroxine, TRAb, thyroid ultrasound and orbital computed tomography established diagnosis.

The rearrangement joins TRBV7-9 to TRBJ2-7; 11 positions match TRBD2. Sample: blood. The TCR sequence derives from a man aged 18 to 35 with Graves' hyperthyroidism. The CDR3 loop is CASSSLGLAVYEQYF. The CDR3, as DNA: TGTGCCAGCAGCTCTTTGGGACTAGCGGTTTACGAGCAGTACTTC.